The clone carrying this T cell receptor beta chain was observed at least ten times. Antigen unknown. Germline trimming cut 3 bases from V and 8 bases from J; bases unmatched to any gene: 6. The V gene's germline CDR1 is DFQATT and CDR2 SNEGSKA (reference sequence). This CDR3 is 13 amino acids long. Stated time point: newly diagnosed GD, antithyroid drugs for less than 3 months. From PBMCs, RNA was extracted and then used to make the TCR library. Graves' disease diagnosis was established per American Thyroid Association guidelines. This entry comes from a study of regulatory T cells in long-lasting Graves disease. Study-wide points: Persistent Graves' patients showed reduced TCR diversity versus newly diagnosed patients. There were preferences for TRBV28, TRBJ1-2 and TRBJ2-5 in persistent disease.

Building the TCR beta libraries relied on iRepertoire HTBI primers, and CDR3 regions underwent Arm-PCR. TCRdb analysed the multiplex PCR reads with MiXCR anew, one entry per CDR3 protein. In the table there are 550,000 to 600,000 distinct CDR3 sequences, about 16% of which are singletons. The same data also went into a second study, on T cells in Graves' hyperthyroidism and ophthalmopathy.

The receptor comes from a man in his late teens or twenties with Graves disease. The V gene is TRBV20-1, the J gene TRBJ1-2, with 10 bases fitting TRBD1. Material: peripheral blood mononuclear cells (PBMCs), obtained at new diagnosis, from a patient treated with antithyroid drugs. The CDR3 DNA sequence: TGCAGTGCTAGTGGGACAGGGGAACGGGGCTACACCTTC. Protein sequence: CSASGTGERGYTF.